Sequencing of this T cell receptor beta chain was carried out in a study of T cell responses to AZD1222 COVID-19 vaccine. Measured with immunoSEQ multiplex PCR; TCRdb has only the in-frame clones, and not every one. The sample has roughly 96,000 clones; roughly 90% are singletons. Germline loops: CDR1 MNHEY, CDR2 SVGAGI. The CDR3 is 16 amino acids. With 2 bases removed from V and 3 bases from J, the gap between germline ends came to 15 bases. The input for sequencing was peripheral blood, taken 28 days after the second AZD1222 dose. This chain uses TRBV6-5 with TRBJ2-3, with D possibly TRBD2 on 5 matching bases. This sequence was found in an adult who received the AZD1222 COVID-19 vaccine. The CDR3 DNA is TGTGCCAGCAGTTACCACGTTAGCGAGATTACAGATACGCAGTATTTT. It codes for CASSYHVSEITDTQYF.